These 17 T cell receptor beta chains share one sample of origin, sequenced in a study of shared clonotypes between healthy human individuals. Naive CD8 cells comprised CD45RO-negative, CCR7-positively selected cells, excluding terminally differentiated effector memory CD45RA+ cells. The data were produced by immunoSEQ multiplex PCR, yet TCRdb's version contains in-frame clones alone and is incomplete. The top ten hold under 0.25% of the sample, which has approximately 840,000 clones, 96% seen once. The sequencing sample was made of naive CD8+ T cells sorted from blood. These receptors all stem from a man aged 25 to 40 in good health.

The count of this clone is one. The chain combines TRBV19 with TRBJ2-1; 13 nucleotides agree with TRBD2. CDR1 LNHDA and CDR2 SQIVND come from the germline V gene (reference sequence). Trimming cost V 6 bases and J 4 bases; bases outside gene matches: 3. This CDR3 has 15 residues. The DNA of the CDR3 is TGTGCCAGTAGCGGGACTAGCGGGGTATACAATGAGCAGTTCTTC. It codes for CASSGTSGVYNEQFF.

The chain carries TRBV7-9 and TRBJ2-7; a possible D gene is TRBD1 (6 bases). The CDR3 has 15 amino acids. Trimming stripped 2 bases from V and 7 bases from J, with 18 bases between. Germline V CDR1 and CDR2: SEHNR, FQNEAQ (reference sequence). DNA for the CDR3: TGTGCCAGCAGCTTAAGTCCAGGGGCTTTTCAGGAGCAGTACTTC. It is translated as CASSLSPGAFQEQYF.

The chain links TRBV5-6 to TRBJ2-7; D not resolved. The CDR3 spans 12 residues. V lost 2 bases and J 2 bases, leaving 5 bases between the germline ends. Germline CDR1 SGHDT, CDR2 YYEEEE. CDR3 bases: TGTGCCAGCAGCTTTGAGACCTACGAGCAGTACTTC. Protein sequence: CASSFETYEQYF.

This rearrangement joins TRBV7-9 to TRBJ2-5; TRBD2 matches 7 bases. Germline-derived CDR1 and CDR2 are SEHNR and FQNEAQ (reference sequence). The V gene end was trimmed by 9 bases and the J gene end by 7 bases; junction bases not matched to a gene: 2. This CDR3 is 10 amino acids long. The chain's CDR3 is CASRGVTQYF. The CDR3 nucleotides read TGTGCCAGTCGGGGGGTGACCCAGTACTTC.

This rearrangement joins TRBV25-1 to TRBJ2-3; perhaps TRBD2 as D (5 bases). The CDR3 is made up of 15 amino acids. Germline V gene lookup returns CDR1 MGHDK and CDR2 SYGVNS. The V end was cut by 0 bases, the J end by 4 bases, with 11 bases between. Written as DNA, the CDR3 is TGTGCCAGCAGTGAATATACTGGGGAGCCAGATACGCAGTATTTT. It is translated as CASSEYTGEPDTQYF.

The rearrangement links TRBV28 to TRBJ1-1; 7 bases line up with TRBD1. From germline, CDR1 is MDHEN and CDR2 SYDVKM. CDR3 length: 15 residues. V lost 4 bases, J lost 10 bases, and 15 bases stayed unmatched. The CDR3 spells CASSSPETGALGAFF. The CDR3 nucleotides are TGTGCCAGCAGTTCGCCGGAAACAGGGGCGCTTGGAGCTTTCTTT. The variable domain in full, completed from reference TRBV28 and TRBJ1-1, reads DVKVTQSSRYLVKRTGEKVFLECVQDMDHENMFWYRQDPGLGLRLIYFSYDVKMKEKGDIPEGYSVSREKKERFSLILESASTNQTSMYLCASSSPETGALGAFFGQGTRLTVV.

Points on this clone: A junction end diverges from the germline sequence, so it may reflect a read error. The chain employs TRBV9 and TRBJ2-5, with 12 positions matching TRBD1. The V gene's germline CDR1 is SGDLS and CDR2 YYNGEE. The CDR3 has 14 residues. As DNA, the CDR3 is TGTGCCAGCAGCCCGCGAATGGGACAGGGGGCCGGTAACTTC. It is translated as CASSPRMGQGAGNF.

This clone has only a few counts. This rearrangement joins TRBV13 to TRBJ2-7; 7 nucleotides agree with TRBD1. The germline V gene encodes CDR1 PRHDT and CDR2 FYEKMQ (reference sequence). CDR3 length equals 15 residues. V was clipped by 6 bases and J by 0 bases; unmatched bases: 8. The CDR3: CASSWTGVSSYEQYF. The DNA of the CDR3 is TGTGCCAGCAGTTGGACAGGTGTCAGCTCCTACGAGCAGTACTTC.

This chain connects TRBV11-2 to TRBJ2-5; 7 positions match TRBD2. The germline CDR1 and CDR2 sequences are SGHAT and FQNNGV. This CDR3 is 12 amino acids long. Germline trimming cut 4 bases from V and 4 bases from J; bases unmatched to any gene: 0. The CDR3 region is CASSWGGETQYF. CDR3 sequence (DNA): TGTGCCAGCAGCTGGGGGGGAGAGACCCAGTACTTC.

The chain recombines TRBV4-3 with TRBJ1-1; no clear D. V was pared by 5 bases and J by 0 bases, with 16 bases between. Germline V gene lookup returns CDR1 LGHNA and CDR2 YSLEER. This CDR3 spans 16 amino acids. As DNA, the CDR3 is TGCGCCAGCAGCTCCCGGGCTTCACGGCTGAACACTGAAGCTTTCTTT. Translating gives CASSSRASRLNTEAFF.

The J gene is TRBJ2-1, the V gene TRBV6-1, with 10 positions matching TRBD2. The CDR3 contains 15 residues. V lost 4 bases and J lost 8; bases outside the gene matches: 8. Germline V CDR1 and CDR2: MNHNS, SASEGT. CDR3 nucleotides: TGTGCCAGCAGTGTAAGCGGGAGGGTCCGCGATGAGCAGTTCTTC. Its protein is CASSVSGRVRDEQFF.

The V call is TRBV7-2, the J call TRBJ1-1; no firm D call. The CDR3 has 19 residues. CDR1 and CDR2 from the germline V gene are SGHTA and FQGNSA. V shed 0 bases and J shed 1 base, with 21 bases lying between them. CDR3 loop: CASSLAFEGSEFENTEAFF. In DNA form, the CDR3 reads TGTGCCAGCAGCTTAGCGTTCGAGGGTTCCGAGTTCGAGAACACTGAAGCTTTCTTT. Filled out from reference TRBV7-2 and TRBJ1-1, the complete variable domain reads GAGVSQSPSNKVTEKGKDVELRCDPISGHTALYWYRQSLGQGLEFLIYFQGNSAPDKSGLPSDRFSAERTGGSVSTLTIQRTQQEDSAVYLCASSLAFEGSEFENTEAFFGQGTRLTVV.

CDR3 sequence: CASSLGTGYNEQFF. CDR3 sequence (DNA): TGTGCCAGCAGCTTAGGTACAGGGTACAATGAGCAGTTCTTC. This chain links TRBV11-2 with TRBJ2-1; D possibly corresponds to TRBD1 (6 bases). There are 14 residues in the CDR3. Trimming pared 1 base from V and 4 bases from J, leaving 8 bases between. Germline V lookup: CDR1 SGHAT, CDR2 FQNNGV.

The CDR3 sequence: CASSPLAGVVGEQFF. The CDR3 coding sequence is TGTGCCAGCAGCCCGCTAGCGGGAGTCGTTGGTGAGCAGTTCTTC. This chain uses TRBV27 with TRBJ2-1, with 10 bases that match TRBD2. This CDR3 is 15 amino acids long. Germline values: CDR1 MNHEY, CDR2 SMNVEV (reference sequence). With V trimmed by 6 bases and J by 9 bases, 11 bases remained unmatched.

V gene TRBV9 combines with J gene TRBJ2-7; D is undetermined. Germline lookup yields CDR1 SGDLS and CDR2 YYNGEE. There are 14 residues in the CDR3. Trimming left V 0 bases short and J 5 bases short, with 12 bases between. The CDR3 loop reads CASSVEEVGHEQYF. The CDR3, as DNA: TGTGCCAGCAGCGTAGAAGAGGTGGGCCACGAGCAGTACTTC.

The genes are TRBV7-6 and TRBJ2-7, with no clear D. Trimming stripped 6 bases from V and 7 bases from J, with 16 bases between. The CDR3 is 13 amino acids. In germline, CDR1 is SGHVS, CDR2 FNYEAQ. The CDR3 spells CASSPGSVWEQYF. The CDR3 DNA sequence: TGTGCCAGCAGTCCCGGATCCGTCTGGGAGCAGTACTTC. The full variable domain, with the rest looked up from reference TRBV7-6 and TRBJ2-7, is GAGVSQSPRYKVTKRGQDVALRCDPISGHVSLYWYRQALGQGPEFLTYFNYEAQQDKSGLPNDRFSAERPEGSISTLTIQRTEQRDSAMYRCASSPGSVWEQYFGPGTRLTVT.

J is TRBJ2-7 and V is TRBV7-6; unclear D gene. Germline loops: CDR1 SGHVS, CDR2 FNYEAQ. The length of the CDR3 is 14 residues. Trimming pared 5 bases from V and 0 bases from J, leaving 11 bases between. CDR3 in amino acids: CASSPETSSYEQYF. CDR3 DNA sequence: TGTGCCAGCAGCCCTGAAACGAGCTCCTACGAGCAGTACTTC.